These 18 T cell receptor beta chains were all obtained from the same sample, sequenced in a study of T-cell reconstitution after alpha-beta-depleted transplantation in children. Preparation of the TCRbeta library used unique molecular identifiers. TCRdb analysed the PCR reads with MiXCR anew, one entry per CDR3 protein. Altogether fewer than 400,000 distinct CDR3 sequences are present, roughly 21% being singletons, with the ten largest covering 3.5% to 4%. Sequencing used PBMCs from the stem cell graft donor, obtained from the stem cell graft. Receptor source: a human donor who donated a stem cell graft to a child with acute myeloid leukemia.

The CDR3: CASTPRRVSDGRTQYF. Here the CDR3 DNA reads TGTGCCAGCACCCCAAGGAGGGTTTCGGACGGGCGGACCCAGTACTTC. This chain connects TRBV7-2 to TRBJ2-5; a possible D gene is TRBD2 (6 bases). Germline lookup yields CDR1 SGHTA and CDR2 FQGNSA. V shed 7 bases and J shed 7 bases, with 25 bases lying between them. The CDR3 runs to 16 residues. Full variable domain (outside the CDR3, taken from reference TRBV7-2 and TRBJ2-5): GAGVSQSPSNKVTEKGKDVELRCDPISGHTALYWYRQSLGQGLEFLIYFQGNSAPDKSGLPSDRFSAERTGGSVSTLTIQRTQQEDSAVYLCASTPRRVSDGRTQYFGPGTRLLVL.

The V call is TRBV4-2, the J call TRBJ2-1; D is ambiguous. The germline V gene encodes CDR1 LGHNA and CDR2 YNFKEQ. V lost 0 bases to trimming and J lost 4 bases, with 10 bases between them. The CDR3 runs 15 residues. The CDR3 region has the DNA TGTGCCAGCAGCCAAGATGGAGCTCTTTACAATGAGCAGTTCTTC. Translated: CASSQDGALYNEQFF.

This clonotype was recorded many times. The genes are TRBV29-1 and TRBJ1-1; a weak D match, TRBD1 (5 bases). Trimming took off 4 bases at V and 0 bases at J, with 9 bases between the two ends. The germline gives CDR1 SQVTM, CDR2 ANQGSEA. This CDR3 contains 13 residues. CDR3 nucleotide sequence: TGCAGCGTTGGGGGACGGATGAACACTGAAGCTTTCTTT. Residues: CSVGGRMNTEAFF. The whole variable domain, remainder taken from reference TRBV29-1 and TRBJ1-1, is SAVISQKPSRDICQRGTSLTIQCQVDSQVTMMFWYRQQPGQSLTLIATANQGSEATYESGFVIDKFPISRPNLTFSTLTVSNMSPEDSSIYLCSVGGRMNTEAFFGQGTRLTVV.

This clonotype was detected a few times. The chain carries TRBV20-1 and TRBJ1-4; no clear D gene. CDR3 length equals 11 residues. Trimming left V 3 bases short and J 2 bases short, with 1 base between. Germline V lookup: CDR1 DFQATT, CDR2 SNEGSKA (reference sequence). For the CDR3, the DNA is TGCAGTGCTAGGACTAATGAAAAACTGTTTTTT. Translating gives CSARTNEKLFF.

This clonotype appeared a few times. The chain links TRBV6-1 to TRBJ1-1, with a weak D call TRBD1 (6 bases). In germline, CDR1 is MNHNS, CDR2 SASEGT. Deletions cut 3 bases from V and 9 bases from J, with 17 bases between. The CDR3 has 14 amino acids. The chain's CDR3 is CASSDTRGREKAFF. For the CDR3, the DNA is TGTGCCAGCAGTGATACGCGGGGGCGCGAGAAAGCTTTCTTT.

The chain carries TRBV29-1 and TRBJ2-7; the D gene is possibly TRBD2 (6 bases). In germline, CDR1 is SQVTM, CDR2 ANQGSEA. CDR3 length: 12 amino acids. V was shortened by 0 bases and J by 7 bases, with 10 bases between the two germline ends. The CDR3 reads CSVEEMEGEQYF. CDR3 sequence (DNA): TGCAGCGTTGAAGAAATGGAGGGGGAGCAGTACTTC.

The chain links TRBV18 to TRBJ2-3; 7 bases fit TRBD1. V trimming: 0 bases; J trimming: 5 bases; junction bases outside the gene matches: 2. In germline, CDR1 is KGHSH, CDR2 LQKENI. This CDR3 is 14 amino acids long. Written as DNA, the CDR3 is TGTGCCAGCTCACCACCGGCAGGGGGAGATACGCAGTATTTT. It translates to CASSPPAGGDTQYF.

A few counts support this clonotype. The chain has TRBV28 and TRBJ2-1; the D gene is possibly TRBD2 (6 bases). With 3 bases removed from V and 1 base from J, the gap between germline ends came to 7 bases. From germline, CDR1 is MDHEN and CDR2 SYDVKM. The CDR3 runs 14 residues. Here the CDR3 reads CASSFRGSYNEQFF. Written as DNA, the CDR3 is TGTGCCAGCAGTTTCCGGGGGTCCTACAATGAGCAGTTCTTC.

This clonotype has at least ten counts. The chain couples TRBV12-3 or TRBV12-4 to TRBJ2-1, with 10 positions matching TRBD2. Unmatched junction bases numbered 8, after V lost 6 bases and J lost 6 bases. The CDR3 covers 15 residues. The CDR3 DNA follows: TGTGCCAGCAGGGCCCTAGCGGGAGTTGTCAATGAGCAGTTCTTC. Protein sequence: CASRALAGVVNEQFF.

The gene calls are TRBV15 and TRBJ2-1; 12 bases align to TRBD2. V was pared by 3 bases and J by 1 base, with 10 bases of the junction left unmatched. This CDR3 region has 19 residues. Germline V gene sequence: CDR1 LNHNV, CDR2 YYDKDF (reference sequence). CDR3 loop: CATSRLPSGRAYSYNEQFF. CDR3 nucleotides: TGTGCCACCAGCAGGCTCCCTAGCGGGAGGGCCTATTCCTACAATGAGCAGTTCTTC.

The chain carries TRBV4-1 and TRBJ2-5; unclear D gene. CDR3 length: 13 residues. V lost 0 bases and J 4 bases, leaving 6 bases between the germline ends. CDR1 MGHRA and CDR2 YSYEKL come from the germline V gene. The CDR3 DNA follows: TGCGCCAGCAGCCAAGAATGGGGAGAGACCCAGTACTTC. Protein: CASSQEWGETQYF.

This clonotype was observed many times. This rearrangement joins TRBV7-2 to TRBJ2-7; no firm D call. Trimming removed 1 base at V and 1 base at J, with 8 bases between. The CDR3 totals 14 residues. From germline, CDR1 is SGHTA and CDR2 FQGNSA. The CDR3 nucleotides are TGTGCCAGCAGCTTAGGATTGGCATCCTACGAGCAGTACTTC. This sequence encodes CASSLGLASYEQYF. Using reference TRBV7-2 and TRBJ2-7 for the parts outside the CDR3, the full variable domain is GAGVSQSPSNKVTEKGKDVELRCDPISGHTALYWYRQSLGQGLEFLIYFQGNSAPDKSGLPSDRFSAERTGGSVSTLTIQRTQQEDSAVYLCASSLGLASYEQYFGPGTRLTVT.

As regards this clonotype: Sequence at one end of the junction differs from germline and may be a read error. The V and J genes are TRBV10-3 and TRBJ2-3, with D uncertain. Germline V CDR1 and CDR2: ENHRY, SYGVKD. The CDR3 totals 18 residues. CDR3 DNA sequence: TGTGCCATCAGTGAGCCCTCCCGTTGGGAATTGGGCACAGATACGCCGTATTTT. Translated, it gives CAISEPSRWELGTDTPYF.

The chain links TRBV5-1 to TRBJ2-7; tentatively, D is TRBD1 or TRBD2 (5 bases each). The ends were cut back, 3 bases at V and 4 bases at J, with 14 bases in the middle. Germline V gene sequence: CDR1 SGHRS, CDR2 YFSETQ. This CDR3 region has 14 residues. Here the CDR3 DNA reads TGCGCCAGCAGCTGGGGACCCTGGTTTTACGAGCAGTACTTC. Residues: CASSWGPWFYEQYF.

This clonotype was recorded many times. The chain joins TRBV29-1 to TRBJ2-1, with D perhaps matching TRBD1 (6 bases). The V gene's germline CDR1 is SQVTM and CDR2 ANQGSEA. V was trimmed by 7 bases and J by 5 bases, leaving 12 bases between them. The CDR3 runs to 12 residues. This CDR3 reads CSGGGQNNEQFF. CDR3 nucleotides: TGCAGCGGCGGCGGACAGAACAATGAGCAGTTCTTC.

The CDR3 loop is CASSLALGEGQFF. In DNA, the CDR3 is TGCGCCAGCAGCTTGGCCCTGGGGGAGGGGCAGTTCTTC. This rearrangement joins TRBV5-1 to TRBJ2-1; the match to TRBD2 covers 7 bases. In germline, CDR1 is SGHRS, CDR2 YFSETQ. Unmatched junction bases numbered 6, after V lost 0 bases and J lost 12 bases. The CDR3 has 13 amino acids.

The gene calls are TRBV2 and TRBJ2-3, with TRBD1 matching over 8 bases. J was trimmed by 8 bases and V by 9 bases; bases with no gene match: 7. The CDR3 totals 12 residues. CDR1 and CDR2 from the germline V gene are SNHLY and FYNNEI. The CDR3 region is CASETDRGTQYF. CDR3 nucleotide sequence: TGTGCCAGTGAGACTGACAGGGGTACGCAGTATTTT.

In this sample, this clonotype turned up many times. The genes are TRBV4-3 and TRBJ2-1; no firm D call. Germline CDR1 and CDR2: LGHNA and YSLEER. V was shortened by 0 bases and J by 2 bases, with 11 bases between the two germline ends. The CDR3 length is 16 residues. Written as DNA, the CDR3 is TGCGCCAGCAGCCAAGAAATGAGCGTAACCTACAATGAGCAGTTCTTC. Protein product: CASSQEMSVTYNEQFF.